The rows below give T cell receptor beta chains drawn from one sample of a study of tumor-infiltrating lymphocytes in localized non-small cell lung cancer. Repertoires were generated with immunoSEQ multiplex PCR, while TCRdb's copy carries only in-frame clones and drops some. The table shows tens of thousands of clones, with 75% to 90% occurring only once. The source material was lung tumor tissue. These receptor sequences come from a human donor with non-small cell lung cancer. Each CDR3 is given with its conserved first and last residue. D genes are given only for firm matches.

D	J	V	CDR3	DNA
-	TRBJ1-3	TRBV5-8	CASSFPGFSGNTIYF	TGTGCCAGCAGCTTTCCTGGGTTCTCTGGAAACACCATATATTTT
TRBD2	TRBJ2-5	TRBV4-3	CASSQSASGGQETQYF	TGCGCCAGCAGCCAATCGGCTAGCGGGGGCCAAGAGACCCAGTACTTC
-	TRBJ1-2	TRBV18	CASSGITSNYGYTF	TGTGCCAGCTCAGGGATCACCTCTAACTATGGCTACACCTTC
-	TRBJ1-6	TRBV5-1	CASSFKGDNSPLHF	TGCGCCAGCAGCTTTAAGGGGGATAATTCACCCCTCCACTTT
TRBD2	TRBJ2-7	TRBV12-5	CASGLRGGRTPYEQYF	TGTGCTAGTGGTCTACGGGGGGGGAGGACCCCCTACGAGCAGTACTTC
-	TRBJ1-5	TRBV2	CASSDDPRYNQPQHF	TGTGCCAGCAGTGACGACCCCCGTTATAATCAGCCCCAGCATTTT
-	TRBJ1-1	TRBV5-8	CASSNDRLNTEAFF	TGTGCCAGCAGCAACGACAGGCTAAACACTGAAGCTTTCTTT
-	TRBJ1-4	TRBV27	CASSFPNEKLFF	TGTGCCAGCAGTTTCCCCAATGAAAAACTGTTTTTT
-	TRBJ1-2	TRBV4-1	CASSQAGQRTNYGYTF	TGCGCCAGCAGCCAAGCCGGACAGCGAACTAACTATGGCTACACCTTC
-	TRBJ2-3	TRBV7-2	CASSPPPGLRTDTQYF	TGTGCCAGCAGCCCACCACCGGGACTCCGCACAGATACGCAGTATTTT
TRBD2	TRBJ2-7	TRBV6-6	CASSYSGGGLSYEQYF	TGTGCCAGCAGTTACAGCGGCGGGGGGCTATCCTACGAGCAGTACTTC